This T cell receptor (beta chain) was identified during a study of T cell responses to AZD1222 COVID-19 vaccine. The germline CDR1 and CDR2 sequences are MNHNY and SVGAGI (reference sequence). Trimming pared 0 bases from V and 0 bases from J, leaving 8 bases between. CDR3 length equals 15 residues. The data were produced by immunoSEQ multiplex PCR, yet TCRdb's version contains in-frame clones alone and is incomplete. Of 100,000 to 150,000 clones listed, over 70% are singletons. The sequence came from an adult in good health. Sequenced material: peripheral blood, taken on day 0 of AZD1222 vaccination. This chain connects TRBV6-6 to TRBJ1-2; D remains unclear. In DNA form, the CDR3 reads TGTGCCAGCAGTTACTCAGGAACCGCTAACTATGGCTACACCTTC. This gives the protein CASSYSGTANYGYTF.